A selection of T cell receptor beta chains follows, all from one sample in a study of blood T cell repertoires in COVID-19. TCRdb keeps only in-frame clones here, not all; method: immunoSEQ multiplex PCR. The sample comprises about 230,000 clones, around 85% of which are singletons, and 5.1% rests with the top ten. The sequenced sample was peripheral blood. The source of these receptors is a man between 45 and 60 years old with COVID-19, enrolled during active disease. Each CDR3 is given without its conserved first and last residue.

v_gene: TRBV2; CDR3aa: ASRSGYEQY
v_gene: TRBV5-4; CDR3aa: ASSPGTPANYNEQF
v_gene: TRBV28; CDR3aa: ASSSGGQGGRYGYT
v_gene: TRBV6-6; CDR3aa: ASKGAPGDEQF
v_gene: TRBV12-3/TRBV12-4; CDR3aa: ASSFGRNYGYT
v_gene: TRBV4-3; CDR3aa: ASSQGGGGEQY
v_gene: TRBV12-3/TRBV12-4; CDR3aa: ASRIQGETQY
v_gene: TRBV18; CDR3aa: ASSSTTSGLYSYEQY
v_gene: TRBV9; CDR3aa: ASSPGGAGTNTQY
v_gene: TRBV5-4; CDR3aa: ASSPPPGQGGSDTQY
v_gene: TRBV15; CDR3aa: ATSRDRNNEQF